Described below is a single TCR beta chain sequence and its context. The record originates from a study of response to subunit inactivated influenza vaccine. Each CDR3 protein gets one entry after TCRdb re-called the RT-PCR reads with MiXCR. The repertoire holds roughly 550,000 distinct CDR3 sequences, roughly 25% seen once, with 2.8% in the top ten. A further study also used this sample, focusing on T cells expressing NK-cell markers. This second study says: 5'RACE template switching with UMIs generated TCR beta cDNA.

The sample consisted of CD4+ T cells sorted from PBMCs, taken roughly 12 days after vaccination. The source is a man aged 50-59 years who received an inactivated influenza vaccine.

This CDR3 reads CASSFGTSGTGEQFF. CDR3 nucleotides: TGTGCCAGCAGCTTCGGGACTAGCGGAACTGGTGAGCAGTTCTTC. This chain links TRBV7-9 with TRBJ2-1; 11 bases map to TRBD2. CDR1 and CDR2 from the germline V gene are SEHNR and FQNEAQ (reference sequence). Germline trimming cut 3 bases from V and 9 bases from J; bases unmatched to any gene: 7. There are 15 residues in the CDR3.